The T cell receptor (beta chain) described here comes from a study of a mutant IDH1 vaccine in newly diagnosed glioma. Study at large: Patients had eight vaccinations, in weeks 1, 3, 5, 7, 11, 15, 19 and 23. Vaccines began 4-6 weeks after radiotherapy alone, or with temozolomide cycles. Treated patients, about 62% male and roughly 40% female, averaged roughly 40 years of age.

Sequencing used immunoSEQ multiplex PCR; TCRdb keeps in-frame clones, though not all of them. Altogether approximately 35,000 clones are present, 55% to 60% being singletons, with the ten largest covering approximately 10%. Whole-study findings and limits: There seemed to be no relation between pseudoprogression and changes in top peripheral T cell clonotypes.

Time point given: week 5, during vaccination. Vaccination comprised doses that each held 300 ug of mutant IDH1 20-mer peptide, plus topical imiquimod. CDR3 length: 14 amino acids. V was pared by 0 bases and J by 7 bases, with 2 bases of the junction left unmatched. From germline, CDR1 is KGHSH and CDR2 LQKENI. Regarding this clone: Its antigen is not known.

This clonotype originated in a woman under 30 with glioma. The chain employs TRBV18 and TRBJ1-5; 8 bases match TRBD1. The source was PBMCs, collected from a glioma patient whose treatment included an IDH1 peptide vaccine. CDR3 nucleotide sequence: TGTGCCAGCTCACCACCGGGACAGGAACAGCCCCAGCATTTT. Its translation is CASSPPGQEQPQHF.